The clone carrying this T cell receptor (beta chain) was seen only a few times. What it binds is unknown. This sample was included in a study of beta chain features in type 1 diabetes. Trimming took off 1 base at V and 3 bases at J, with 5 bases between the two ends. CDR3 length: 13 amino acids. Germline-derived CDR1 and CDR2 are MNHEY and SMNVEV (reference sequence). Expressed TCRB transcripts were sequenced, since all the RNA that had been isolated was reverse transcribed. The protocol was immunoSEQ multiplex PCR, while the TCRdb copy is restricted to in-frame clones and leaves out a portion. The sample lists about 400,000 clones, 10% to 15% seen once, with approximately 0.01% in the top ten. General study findings and limits: Among type 1 diabetes patients, VDJ junctions had fewer insertions and more deletions. Researchers report that Type 1 diabetes patients had moderately but significantly shorter TCRB CDR3s across all four CD4+ subsets.

The receptor was isolated from a woman aged 18-29 years with type 1 diabetes. Source material: naive CD4+ T cells from blood. This chain links TRBV27 with TRBJ2-3; unclear D gene. CDR3 in DNA: TGTGCCAGCAGTTTATTAGCTACAGATACGCAGTATTTT. Encoded protein: CASSLLATDTQYF.